These 27 T cell receptor beta chains were sequenced from one sample in a study of GPR56 and killer-like receptors on CD4 memory cells. TCRdb reprocessed the reads, keeping one entry per CDR3 protein, no DNA. This sample's table has 2,500 to 4,000 distinct CDR3 sequences. Sorting by FACS used killer cell lectin-like receptor and GPR56 expression to define five CD4+ populations. Material for sequencing was memory CD4+ T cells from blood. These receptor sequences come from a human donor in good health.

This clonotype shows up as medium-sized (0.01 to 0.1%) by frequency. The V call is TRBV5-4, the J call TRBJ2-3; TCRdb lists TRBD1, though no DNA is available to test this call. There are 17 residues in the CDR3. CDR1 is SGHNT and CDR2 is YYREEE in the germline V gene (reference sequence). CDR3 sequence: CASSWGGGPRGTDTQYF.

Here the CDR3 reads CASSQDPQTGNTEAFF. The rearrangement uses TRBV4-2 and TRBJ1-1. CDR1 and CDR2 from the germline V gene are LGHNA and YNFKEQ. The CDR3 extends over 16 amino acids.

The chain is built from TRBV20-1 and TRBJ2-1; TCRdb lists TRBD1, though no DNA is available to test this call. The germline V gene has CDR1 DFQATT and CDR2 SNEGSKA (reference sequence). The CDR3 runs to 14 residues. The CDR3 spells CSASGGATNNEQFF.

This clonotype is identified as large from frequency. The chain combines TRBV6-1 with TRBJ2-2; TCRdb indicates TRBD2, and absent DNA this call remains unverified. Germline V gene lookup returns CDR1 MNHNS and CDR2 SASEGT. The length of the CDR3 is 16 residues. CDR3 in amino acids: CASSRTSGGGPGELFF.

This clonotype is called medium-sized based on its frequency. V gene TRBV19 combines with J gene TRBJ1-4; the D call of TRBD1 rests on TCRdb alone, since no DNA is present to check it. Germline V gene sequence: CDR1 LNHDA, CDR2 SQIVND (reference sequence). The CDR3 sequence is 16 residues long. The CDR3: CASSIVGGKWGEKLFF.

The chain links TRBV13 to TRBJ2-2; TCRdb designates TRBD1, a call that cannot be tested without DNA. The CDR3 covers 18 residues. CDR1 is PRHDT and CDR2 is FYEKMQ in the germline V gene (reference sequence). CDR3 amino acids: CASSLRQGRVANTGELFF.

This clonotype is deemed medium-sized by its frequency. This chain joins TRBV19 and TRBJ1-1; TCRdb calls TRBD1, which cannot be checked without DNA. The CDR3 is 17 residues long. Per the germline V gene, CDR1 is LNHDA and CDR2 is SQIVND (reference sequence). Here the CDR3 reads CASSIVVRGQGAPEAFF.

The chain employs TRBV4-1 and TRBJ2-2; TCRdb designates TRBD2, a call that cannot be tested without DNA. Per germline, CDR1 MGHRA and CDR2 YSYEKL. The CDR3 is made up of 15 amino acids. The CDR3 spells CASSQDAGRVGELFF.

The chain carries TRBV20-1 and TRBJ2-3; with no DNA, the TCRdb D assignment of TRBD2 cannot be verified. The germline V gene encodes CDR1 DFQATT and CDR2 SNEGSKA (reference sequence). The CDR3 contains 15 residues. This CDR3 is CSAREERGYVDTQYF.

Considering frequency, this clonotype is medium-sized. The chain joins TRBV29-1 to TRBJ1-4; the D gene TCRdb calls, TRBD1, cannot be checked with no DNA. This CDR3 region has 12 residues. CDR1 and CDR2 (germline): SQVTM, ANQGSEA. The CDR3 region is CSVGGLNEKLFF.

The genes are TRBV6-5 and TRBJ2-4; TCRdb calls TRBD2, which cannot be checked without DNA. Germline CDR1 reads MNHEY; CDR2 reads SVGAGI. CDR3 length: 14 residues. The chain's CDR3 is CASRAGLADGSQYF.

The V and J genes are TRBV2 and TRBJ1-2; TCRdb calls TRBD1, which cannot be checked without DNA. The CDR3 loop spans 12 amino acids. In germline, CDR1 is SNHLY, CDR2 FYNNEI. The CDR3 is CASLRQTYGYTF.

The CDR3 spells CSASGTGINQPQHF. The chain employs TRBV20-1 and TRBJ1-5; TCRdb picks TRBD1, but there is no DNA to check that call. This CDR3 region has 14 residues. Germline loops: CDR1 DFQATT, CDR2 SNEGSKA (reference sequence).

The V and J genes are TRBV6-2 or TRBV6-3 and TRBJ2-7; checking the TCRdb D call of TRBD2 is not possible without DNA. This CDR3 region has 16 residues. The germline V gene has CDR1 MNHEY and CDR2 SVGEGT. The CDR3 loop is CASSPGLAGGPYEQYF.

The rearrangement links TRBV27 to TRBJ2-1; the TCRdb D gene call, TRBD2, has no DNA to confirm it. This CDR3 is built from 18 residues. Germline CDR1 MNHEY, CDR2 SMNVEV (reference sequence). CDR3 residues: CASSLMTSGGGNYNEQFF.

Its frequency marks this clonotype as medium-sized (0.01 to 0.1%). V gene TRBV19 combines with J gene TRBJ2-3; with no DNA, the TCRdb D assignment of TRBD2 cannot be verified. The germline V gene encodes CDR1 LNHDA and CDR2 SQIVND (reference sequence). The CDR3 runs 16 residues. The chain's CDR3 is CASRPLAGGRTDTQYF.

The chain joins TRBV6-6 to TRBJ2-1; the D call of TRBD2 rests on TCRdb alone, since no DNA is present to check it. Germline values: CDR1 MNHNY, CDR2 SVGAGI (reference sequence). The CDR3 spans 15 residues. CDR3 protein: CASSYSPGGGDEQFF.

Judged by frequency, this clonotype is large. This chain joins TRBV19 and TRBJ2-2; TCRdb reports TRBD2, a call that lacks DNA to check it against. CDR3 length equals 16 residues. From germline, CDR1 is LNHDA and CDR2 SQIVND (reference sequence). CDR3 region: CASSPIGASTTGELFF.

This clonotype is classed as medium-sized by frequency. The chain combines TRBV5-4 with TRBJ2-3; checking the TCRdb D call of TRBD2 is not possible without DNA. The CDR3 spans 19 residues. From germline, CDR1 is SGHNT and CDR2 YYREEE (reference sequence). The CDR3 region is CASSLPRGRTSGGAGTQYF. The whole variable domain, filled in from reference TRBV5-4 and TRBJ2-3, reads ETGVTQSPTHLIKTRGQQVTLRCSSQSGHNTVSWYQQALGQGPQFIFQYYREEENGRGNFPPRFSGLQFPNYSSELNVNALELDDSALYLCASSLPRGRTSGGAGTQYFGPGTRLTVL.

The V and J genes are TRBV20-1 and TRBJ1-6; without DNA, the TCRdb call of TRBD1 cannot be checked. The CDR3 contains 16 residues. Germline-derived CDR1 and CDR2 are DFQATT and SNEGSKA (reference sequence). CDR3: CSARGPQGQYNSPLHF.

The V call is TRBV6-1, the J call TRBJ1-1; TCRdb's assignment of TRBD1 cannot be checked, as there is no DNA. Germline CDR1 and CDR2: MNHNS and SASEGT. The CDR3 is made up of 18 amino acids. CDR3 protein: CASRFIDPPGGGNTEAFF.

The chain has TRBV20-1 and TRBJ1-1; the D call of TRBD1 rests on TCRdb alone, since no DNA is present to check it. The CDR3 is 14 residues long. The germline gives CDR1 DFQATT, CDR2 SNEGSKA (reference sequence). This CDR3 reads CSALERTGDTEAFF.

By frequency, this clonotype registers medium-sized. The V call is TRBV10-2, the J call TRBJ2-1; TCRdb calls TRBD2, which cannot be checked without DNA. Germline V gene lookup returns CDR1 WSHSY and CDR2 SAAADI. The CDR3 runs 13 residues. The CDR3: CASSEHGGVEQFF.

J is TRBJ2-3 and V is TRBV7-2; TCRdb returns TRBD2, unconfirmable since there is no DNA. The CDR3 length is 17 residues. Germline V gene data show CDR1 as SGHTA and CDR2 as FQGNSA. This CDR3 reads CASSLLLAGGFTDTQYF.

This clonotype is classed as medium-sized by frequency. CDR3 region: CASSFERGNQYF. V gene TRBV13 combines with J gene TRBJ2-5. Germline-derived CDR1 and CDR2 are PRHDT and FYEKMQ (reference sequence). The CDR3 runs 12 residues.

The rearrangement links TRBV7-9 to TRBJ2-2. Germline V gene lookup returns CDR1 SEHNR and CDR2 FQNEAQ (reference sequence). The CDR3 sequence is 13 residues long. The CDR3 spells CASRKSNTGELFF.

The chain links TRBV12-3 or TRBV12-4 to TRBJ1-1; checking the TCRdb D call of TRBD1 is not possible without DNA. The CDR3 is 13 amino acids. The CDR3 region is CASSLQGNTEAFF.